This T cell receptor beta chain was retrieved from a study of blood T cells in healthy people across ages. Combining a sample-barcoded 5' primer with a J-beta primer mix, a second PCR ran for roughly 7 to 11 cycles. A 12-random-nucleotide template-switch adaptor tagged each cDNA molecule. From each sample, at least 3 million paired-end reads containing CDR3 were obtained. One entry per CDR3 protein results from TCRdb running MiXCR on the 5' RACE reads. The sample has roughly 830,000 distinct CDR3 sequences, 62% seen once. The CDR3 sequence is 16 residues long. Notes on this clonotype: Its matching antigen is unknown. At one boundary the junction diverges from the germline segment, which might be a read error.

Findings of the study overall: As age increased, TCR beta diversity per million T cells fell in a roughly linear fashion. Naive CD4+ cells and diversity were both higher in long-lived donors than in aged donors.

The V call is TRBV12-3 or TRBV12-4, the J call TRBJ2-5; 9 bases fit TRBD2. What was sequenced was blood. The clonotype was recovered from a man younger than 40 in good health. Written as DNA, the CDR3 is TGTGCTAGCAGTTTTTATCCTAGCGGGGAACAAGAGACCCAGTACTTC. This encodes CASSFYPSGEQETQYF.